The rows below give T cell receptor beta chains drawn from one sample of a study of OX40 agonist ivuxolimab in advanced cancers. Generated by immunoSEQ multiplex PCR, the TCRdb table keeps only in-frame clones and is missing some. The sample carries some 48,000 clones, 60% to 80% recorded once. The specimen was CD4+ or CD8+ T cells sorted from blood, collected in a trial of the OX40 agonist ivuxolimab. These receptors came from an adult with an advanced solid tumor such as melanoma, head and neck, liver or kidney cancer. Each CDR3 is given with its conserved first and last residue. Fields, in order: D gene, clone size, J gene, V gene, CDR3 protein, CDR3 DNA. D genes are given only for firm matches. Rows give clone size only sometimes, using once, few, many, or a class for an expanded clone.

TRBD2	.	TRBJ2-7	TRBV7-9	CASSATSGKSLYEQYF	TGTGCCAGCAGCGCAACTAGCGGGAAGTCCCTCTACGAGCAGTACTTC
.	.	TRBJ1-1	TRBV2	CASRIGVGTEAFF	TGTGCCAGCAGAATCGGTGTCGGCACTGAAGCTTTCTTT
TRBD2	.	TRBJ2-7	TRBV5-5	CASSLVGRGYEQYF	TGTGCCAGCAGCTTGGTTGGGAGGGGATACGAGCAGTACTTC
.	.	TRBJ2-1	TRBV5-6	CASSVKQSLLYYNEQFF	TGTGCCAGCAGCGTGAAACAGTCCCTACTTTACTACAATGAGCAGTTCTTC
TRBD2	.	TRBJ2-1	TRBV10-3	CAISEVAGGGYNEQFF	TGTGCCATCAGTGAAGTGGCGGGAGGCGGGTACAATGAGCAGTTCTTC
TRBD2	few	TRBJ2-5	TRBV11-3	CASSLGLDAQETQYF	TGTGCCAGCAGCTTGGGACTAGATGCTCAAGAGACCCAGTACTTC
.	.	TRBJ2-6	TRBV5-6	CASSLVSGANVLTF	TGTGCCAGCAGCTTGGTCTCTGGGGCCAACGTCCTGACTTTC
.	.	TRBJ1-2	TRBV10-3	CAISETSGYDYGYTF	TGTGCCATCAGTGAGACGTCGGGGTACGACTATGGCTACACCTTC
TRBD2	.	TRBJ2-1	TRBV2	CASRIAGGDSYEQFF	TGTGCCAGCAGGATAGCGGGAGGGGATTCCTATGAGCAGTTCTTC
.	.	TRBJ2-3	TRBV29-1	CSVAVTATTDTQYF	TGCAGCGTTGCGGTGACAGCAACCACAGATACGCAGTATTTT
TRBD1	.	TRBJ1-2	TRBV5-1	CASSSNQGDGYTF	TGCGCCAGCAGCTCCAACCAGGGGGACGGCTACACCTTC
TRBD1	.	TRBJ2-5	TRBV6-5	CASSQKRQGWETQYF	TGTGCCAGCAGCCAAAAAAGACAGGGTTGGGAGACCCAGTACTTC
.	.	TRBJ2-7	TRBV6-1	CASRSDSTYEQYF	TGTGCCAGCAGGTCCGACAGTACCTACGAGCAGTACTTC
TRBD2	.	TRBJ2-3	TRBV29-1	CSGKTSGRADTQYF	TGCAGCGGCAAGACTAGCGGGAGGGCGGATACGCAGTATTTT
.	once	TRBJ2-1	TRBV2	CASSSQLETEQFF	TGTGCCAGCAGCTCACAACTCGAAACTGAGCAGTTCTTC
TRBD2	once	TRBJ2-7	TRBV10-3	CAISEMGTSGLRTYEQYF	TGTGCCATCAGTGAGATGGGGACTAGCGGGCTACGCACCTACGAGCAGTACTTC
.	.	TRBJ1-2	TRBV5-8	CASSHRTYLNYGYTF	TGTGCCAGCAGCCATAGGACCTACTTAAACTATGGCTACACCTTC
.	.	TRBJ2-7	TRBV7-2	CASSLAAAYEQYF	TGTGCCAGCAGCTTGGCGGCAGCCTACGAGCAGTACTTC
TRBD1	.	TRBJ1-6	TRBV30	CAWSNRDRDYSPLHF	TGTGCCTGGAGTAACCGGGACAGGGATTATTCACCCCTCCACTTT
.	.	TRBJ2-1	TRBV2	CACGKSSYNEQFF	TGTGCTTGCGGGAAAAGCTCCTACAATGAGCAGTTCTTC
.	.	TRBJ2-3	TRBV15	CATSRDFTGGITDTQYF	TGTGCCACCAGCAGAGATTTCACAGGAGGGATCACAGATACGCAGTATTTT
.	.	TRBJ1-1	TRBV5-1	CASSLGTEYAEAFF	TGCGCCAGCAGCTTGGGGACAGAGTATGCGGAAGCTTTCTTT
TRBD1	few	TRBJ1-1	TRBV5-1	CASSTDRVNTEAFF	TGCGCCAGCAGCACAGACAGGGTCAACACTGAAGCTTTCTTT
TRBD1	few	TRBJ1-2	TRBV4-2	CASSQGGTGAGYTF	TGTGCCAGCAGCCAAGGCGGGACAGGGGCTGGCTACACCTTC
.	.	TRBJ1-3	TRBV6-1	CASSDYPGSSPGNTIYF	TGTGCCAGCAGTGATTACCCGGGATCTTCTCCGGGAAACACCATATATTTT
.	few	TRBJ2-3	TRBV11-2	CASSPGLGGPDTQYF	TGTGCCAGCAGCCCTGGACTAGGGGGCCCAGATACGCAGTATTTT
TRBD2	.	TRBJ2-1	TRBV6-1	CASITGTSDYNEQFF	TGTGCCAGCATTACCGGGACTAGCGACTACAATGAGCAGTTCTTC
TRBD2	few	TRBJ2-5	TRBV29-1	CSVEGSGTRNSWEQYF	TGCAGCGTTGAAGGGTCCGGGACTAGGAATTCATGGGAGCAGTACTTC
.	once	TRBJ2-7	TRBV10-3	CAISEYQTGYEQYF	TGTGCCATCAGTGAGTACCAAACGGGGTACGAGCAGTACTTC
TRBD1	.	TRBJ2-1	TRBV19	CASSIRTGLYEQFF	TGTGCCAGTAGTATCAGGACAGGTCTGTATGAGCAGTTCTTC